This TCR beta chain was observed in a study of blood T cell repertoires in COVID-19. In the study overall: The United States, Italy and Spain supplied acute and convalescent COVID-19 samples.

Method: immunoSEQ multiplex PCR; TCRdb's copy keeps in-frame clones and lacks some. The sample includes 150,000 to 200,000 clones, nearly 90% of them seen just once. The source of this sequence is a man aged 55 to 70 with active or convalescent COVID-19. What was sequenced was peripheral blood.

DNA for the CDR3: TGTGCCAGCAGCCAAGAACGGGCCCTTCTGGGGGCGAGCGGGGAGCTGTTTTTT. Residues: CASSQERALLGASGELFF. The rearrangement joins TRBV3-1 (or the pseudogene TRBV3-2) to TRBJ2-2, with D maybe TRBD1 (6 bases). V lost 0 bases and J lost 7, with 21 bases in between. Germline V gives CDR1 LGHDT, CDR2 YNNKEL (reference sequence). The CDR3 has 18 residues.